The source of this TCR beta chain is a study of OX40 agonist ivuxolimab in advanced cancers. On cycle 4 day 1 and cycle 7 day 1, as well as at baseline, blood was sampled. Sequencing was performed with immunoSEQ multiplex PCR; in TCRdb, only in-frame clones are kept and a portion is missing. This table holds 20,000 or so clones, about four fifths found once. The source is an adult with an advanced solid tumor such as melanoma, head and neck, liver or kidney cancer. The specimen was CD4+ or CD8+ T cells sorted from blood, collected in a trial of the OX40 agonist ivuxolimab.

In DNA, the CDR3 is TGTGCCAGCAGCTTAACCCCATCGGACAGGGCAAAAGGGGGCTACACCTTC. Translation: CASSLTPSDRAKGGYTF. V and J are TRBV7-3 and TRBJ1-2, with 8 bases lining up with TRBD1. V lost 0 bases to trimming and J lost 8 bases; unmatched junction nucleotides: 14. CDR3 length equals 17 residues. The germline CDR1 and CDR2 sequences are SGHTA and FQGTGA.